The 6 T cell receptor beta chains below come from one sample, sequenced in a study of T cell clonotyping in hematopoietic cell transplantation. Sequencing was performed with immunoSEQ multiplex PCR; in TCRdb, only in-frame clones are kept and a portion is missing. Found here are around 5,000 clones, roughly 70% of them singletons; the top ten hold about 26%. This sample comprised PBMCs, obtained 180 days after allogeneic stem cell transplant. Receptors were obtained from a male patient aged 50 to 60 who had an allogeneic stem cell transplant from an unrelated donor, so the T cells may come from the graft donor. Some clones in this sample may be carry-over from other donors' samples.

The chain links TRBV7-9 to TRBJ1-1; 9 bases match TRBD1. The CDR3 is 15 amino acids. From germline, CDR1 is SEHNR and CDR2 FQNEAQ (reference sequence). Trimming removed 4 bases from V and 6 bases from J; junction bases left unmatched: 9. The CDR3 DNA reads TGTGCCAGCAGCTCGCCGGGACAGGGTATTGCTGAAGCTTTCTTT. Translation: CASSSPGQGIAEAFF.

This sequence joins TRBV11-2 and TRBJ2-7; 11 bases match TRBD2. Germline CDR1 reads SGHAT; CDR2 reads FQNNGV. The CDR3 is made up of 16 amino acids. V lost 4 bases, J lost 1 base, and 6 bases stayed unmatched. CDR3 nucleotides: TGTGCCAGCAGCTCCGCGGGACTAGCGGATTCCTACGAGCAGTACTTC. Translated: CASSSAGLADSYEQYF.

Turning to this clone: The junction does not match germline at one end; this may be a read error. V usage is TRBV7-2 and J usage is TRBJ2-5; 9 positions match TRBD1. Germline loops: CDR1 SGHTA, CDR2 FQGNSA. The CDR3 extends over 16 amino acids. CDR3 nucleotides: TGTGCCACCAGCTCCCCGAGGGGGGACAGGGCGGAGACCCAGTACTTC. Translated, it gives CATSSPRGDRAETQYF.

The chain is built from TRBV4-3 and TRBJ1-5, with 8 nucleotides matching TRBD1. CDR1 and CDR2 from the germline V gene are LGHNA and YSLEER. This CDR3 is built from 18 residues. With 8 bases clipped from V and 0 bases from J, the junction kept 15 bases outside the gene matches. In DNA form, the CDR3 reads TGCGCCAGCCGACTCCGGGACAGGCTCCTTTTTAGCAATCAGCCCCAGCATTTT. The encoded protein is CASRLRDRLLFSNQPQHF.

This sequence joins TRBV5-3 and TRBJ1-1; D unclear. TRBV5-3 is an open reading frame, and its role is uncertain. The CDR3 is 12 residues long. The V end was cut by 4 bases, the J end by 1 base, with 5 bases between. CDR3 bases: TGTGCCAGAAGCACACCGAACACTGAAGCTTTCTTT. Translation: CARSTPNTEAFF.

The chain joins TRBV27 to TRBJ1-2, with D perhaps matching TRBD1 (5 bases). This CDR3 contains 12 residues. Trimming shortened V by 6 bases and J by 5 bases, and 10 bases separated the two germline ends. Per the germline V gene, CDR1 is MNHEY and CDR2 is SMNVEV (reference sequence). CDR3 in amino acids: CASRSREYGYTF. Written as DNA, the CDR3 is TGTGCCAGCAGGAGCAGGGAGTATGGCTACACCTTC.